These 2 T cell receptor beta chains were sequenced from one sample in a study of beta chain features in type 1 diabetes. Study-wide points: Researchers report that Type 1 diabetes patients had moderately but significantly shorter TCRB CDR3s across all four CD4+ subsets.

The entirety of the isolated RNA underwent reverse transcription, so expressed TCRB transcripts were sequenced. Assay used: immunoSEQ multiplex PCR; TCRdb lists only in-frame clones, some missing. The table shows roughly 350,000 clones, with around 10% occurring only once. For these receptors, no antigen is known. Sequencing input: central memory CD4+ T cells from blood. Receptors were obtained from a man aged 25-40 years with type 1 diabetes.

The table lists this clone with many counts. V is TRBV28 and J is TRBJ2-6; D is possibly TRBD2 (5 bases). V was pared by 5 bases and J by 0 bases, with 8 bases between. Germline CDR1 is MDHEN and CDR2 is SYDVKM. The CDR3 is 15 residues long. The CDR3 DNA reads TGTGCCAGCAGTCCCGGGAACTCTGGGGCCAACGTCCTGACTTTC. Residues: CASSPGNSGANVLTF.

This clone has a handful of counts. The rearrangement joins TRBV18 to TRBJ2-5, with a possible D match to TRBD2 (7 bases). V was cut by 0 bases and J by 2 bases, with 10 bases left in between. Germline V gene data show CDR1 as KGHSH and CDR2 as LQKENI. This CDR3 region has 15 residues. CDR3 sequence (DNA): TGTGCCAGCTCACCACCACAGGGAGGGCAAGAGACCCAGTACTTC. This sequence encodes CASSPPQGGQETQYF.